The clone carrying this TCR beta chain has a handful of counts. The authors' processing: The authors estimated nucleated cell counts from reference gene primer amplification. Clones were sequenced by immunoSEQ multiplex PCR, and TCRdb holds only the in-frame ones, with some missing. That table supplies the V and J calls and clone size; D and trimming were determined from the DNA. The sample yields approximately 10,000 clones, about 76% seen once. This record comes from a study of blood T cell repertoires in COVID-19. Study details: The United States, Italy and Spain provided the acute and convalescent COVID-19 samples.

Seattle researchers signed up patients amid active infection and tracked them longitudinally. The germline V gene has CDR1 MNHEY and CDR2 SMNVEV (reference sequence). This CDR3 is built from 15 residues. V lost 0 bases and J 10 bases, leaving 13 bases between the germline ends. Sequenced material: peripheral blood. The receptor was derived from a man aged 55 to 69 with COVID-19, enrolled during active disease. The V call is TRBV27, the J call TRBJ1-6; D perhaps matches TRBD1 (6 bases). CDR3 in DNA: TGTGCCAGCAGTTTATCTGGGGGCGTAAGATCACCCCTCCACTTT. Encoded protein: CASSLSGGVRSPLHF.